The 6 T cell receptor beta chains below were found in one sample sequenced in a study of T cells in women clearing cervical HPV infection. The data were produced by immunoSEQ multiplex PCR, yet TCRdb's version contains in-frame clones alone and is incomplete. Listed are under 45,000 clones; 4.8% falls within the top ten. The sample was blood buffy coat. These receptors all stem from a woman between 18 and 70 years old with a cervical HPV16 infection that either progressed to CIN3+ or cleared (not recorded which).

Points on this clone: The sequenced fragment ends 3 residues before the CDR3 boundary, so the rest is inferred from the germline J gene. The V and J genes are TRBV7-9 and TRBJ1-5; unclear D gene. Between the trimmed V and J ends, which lost 5 bases and 5 bases, there was a span of 10 bases. Germline V CDR1 and CDR2: SEHNR, FQNEAQ (reference sequence). The length of the CDR3 is 13 residues. CDR3 DNA, as far as it was read: TGTGCCAGCAGCGGAATGAGGGATCAGCCC. It translates to CASSGMRDQP. The entire CDR3 protein is CASSGMRDQPQHF.

Notes on this clone: The read ends 3 residues before the CDR3 terminus; that terminus is restored from the germline J gene. The chain couples TRBV2 to TRBJ2-2; 9 bases line up with TRBD2. The length of the CDR3 is 15 residues. Germline assignment: CDR1 SNHLY and CDR2 FYNNEI. Trimming took 10 bases from V and 5 from J; bases not matched to a gene: 11. The CDR3 sequence is CATRGAAGGTGELFF. CDR3 DNA (partial): TGTGCCACGCGTGGAGCAGCGGGGGGAACCGGGGAG.

In the case of this clone: The missing CDR3 end, 3 residues past where the read stops, is filled in from the germline J gene. This sequence joins TRBV5-1 and TRBJ2-7, with TRBD1 matching 8 bases. V trimming: 2 bases; J trimming: 5 bases; junction bases outside the gene matches: 9. This CDR3 has 15 residues. CDR1 is SGHRS, CDR2 YFSETQ, per germline. This CDR3 reads CASSLAGQGSHEQYF. The sequenced CDR3 bases are TGCGCCAGCAGCTTAGCTGGACAGGGCAGCCACGAG.

Concerning this clone itself: The read terminates 3 residues ahead of where the CDR3 ends, so the germline J gene completes it. The chain combines TRBV19 with TRBJ1-5; 9 bases are shared with TRBD1. Unmatched junction bases numbered 10, after V lost 8 bases and J lost 8 bases. The CDR3 contains 14 residues. Germline loops: CDR1 LNHDA, CDR2 SQIVND (reference sequence). CDR3 sequence reads: CASSPQGAGEPQHF. The covered CDR3 bases are TGTGCCAGTTCCCCACAGGGGGCCGGAGAGCCC. Together with reference TRBV19 and TRBJ1-5, the CDR3 gives the full variable domain: DGGITQSPKYLFRKEGQNVTLSCEQNLNHDAMYWYRQDPGQGLRLIYYSQIVNDFQKGDIAEGYSVSREKKESFPLTVTSAQKNPTAFYLCASSPQGAGEPQHFGDGTRLSIL.

Of note for this clone: The read comes to an end 3 residues before the CDR3 does, leaving the germline J gene to fill in the end. This chain joins TRBV12-5 and TRBJ2-2; no firm D call. The germline gives CDR1 LGHNT, CDR2 FRNRAP. Trimming stripped 0 bases from V and 4 bases from J, with 3 bases between. The CDR3 is made up of 13 amino acids. This chain's CDR3 is CASGLVITGELFF. CDR3 DNA (partial): TGTGCTAGTGGTTTGGTTATCACCGGGGAG.

In the case of this clone: The read ends 3 residues before the CDR3 terminus; that terminus is restored from the germline J gene. This chain connects TRBV7-9 to TRBJ1-1; D is perhaps TRBD1 (6 bases). Trimming shortened V by 5 bases and J by 1 base, and 14 bases separated the two germline ends. CDR3 length: 15 amino acids. Germline V gives CDR1 SEHNR, CDR2 FQNEAQ (reference sequence). CDR3 DNA, as far as it was read: TGTGCCAGCAGCCTAACGGCACAGGGGAACACTGAA. Residues: CASSLTAQGNTE. The whole CDR3 region reads CASSLTAQGNTEAFF.